The present T cell receptor (beta chain) was sequenced within a study of T cell responses to AZD1222 COVID-19 vaccine. A note on this clone: The antigen remains undetermined.

V lost 2 bases, J lost 4 bases, and 15 bases lay in between. The V gene's germline CDR1 is SGDLS and CDR2 YYNGEE. The CDR3 totals 15 residues. Whole-study findings and limits: Every sample of the repertoires postdated the peak T cell response.

Generated by immunoSEQ multiplex PCR, the TCRdb table keeps only in-frame clones and is missing some. In the table there are 120,000 or so clones, roughly 87% of which are singletons. The specimen comprised peripheral blood, sampled on day 0 of MenACWY control vaccination. This chain uses TRBV9 with TRBJ1-1; D call uncertain. The TCR comes from an adult in good health. CDR3 sequence reads: CASSVRSNSATEAFF. The CDR3 nucleotides are TGTGCCAGCAGCGTCCGGTCCAACTCAGCCACTGAAGCTTTCTTT.